The source of this T cell receptor (beta chain) is a study of cytomegalovirus exposure and HLA in healthy donors. Study outcomes and limitations: According to the study, some 160 TCR beta chains were cytomegalovirus-associated. It was reported that TCR beta sequences correctly inferred the HLA-A and HLA-B alleles for most subjects. Upon later analysis, HLA-associated TCR beta chains proved more clonally expanded than other, equally common chains.

This clone has more than one count but fewer than ten. Its antigen remains unknown. Amplification used 60 Vbeta primers and 13 Jbeta primers. Original data processing: The count from a later analysis was tens of millions of unique TCR beta chains, 9.5 million to 13 million of them shared. This table comes from immunoSEQ multiplex PCR, and its TCRdb copy is limited to in-frame clones, with some not included. V and J calls and clone size follow that table, whereas D and trimming were derived from the DNA. The table records under 200,000 clones, 60% to 80% of them present only once. The CDR3 is made up of 14 amino acids. V lost 2 bases and J 1 base, leaving 6 bases between the germline ends. Germline values: CDR1 MDHEN, CDR2 SYDVKM.

The receptor was derived from a woman aged 40 to 49 in good health and CMV-seropositive. The V call is TRBV28, the J call TRBJ1-3; D call uncertain. The source material was PBMCs. The CDR3: CASSLISSGNTIYF. The CDR3 DNA sequence: TGTGCCAGCAGTTTAATTAGTTCTGGAAACACCATATATTTT.